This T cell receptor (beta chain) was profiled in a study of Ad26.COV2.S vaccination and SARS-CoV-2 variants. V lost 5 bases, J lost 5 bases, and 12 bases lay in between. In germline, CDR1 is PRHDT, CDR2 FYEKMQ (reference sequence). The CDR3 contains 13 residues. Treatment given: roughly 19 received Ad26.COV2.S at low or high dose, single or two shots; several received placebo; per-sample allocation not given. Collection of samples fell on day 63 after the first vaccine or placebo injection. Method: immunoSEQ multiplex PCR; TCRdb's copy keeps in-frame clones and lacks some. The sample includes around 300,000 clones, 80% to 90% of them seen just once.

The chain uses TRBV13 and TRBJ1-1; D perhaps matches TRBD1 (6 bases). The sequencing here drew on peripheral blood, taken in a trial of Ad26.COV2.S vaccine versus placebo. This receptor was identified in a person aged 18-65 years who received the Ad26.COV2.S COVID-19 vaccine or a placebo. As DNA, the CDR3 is TGTGCCAGCAGCCCAACAGGGAGTACTGAAGCTTTCTTT. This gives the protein CASSPTGSTEAFF.